This note documents a single T cell receptor beta chain sequence. The sample is drawn from a study of regulatory T cells in long-lasting Graves disease. Time point reported: persistent/refractory GD, antithyroid drugs over 5 years with positive TRAb. The TCR library was prepared using RNA isolated from PBMCs. Assembly of TCR beta libraries relied on iRepertoire HTBI primers together with Arm-PCR of CDR3 regions. One entry per CDR3 protein results from TCRdb running MiXCR on the multiplex PCR reads. The sample shows about 310,000 distinct CDR3 sequences, approximately 20% of them seen only once. The sample here was peripheral blood mononuclear cells (PBMCs), taken when the disease was refractory, from a patient treated with antithyroid drugs. The sequence came from a female donor with Graves disease.

Here the CDR3 DNA reads TGCGCCAGCAGCCAACTGGTTCGAAACGGGGAGCGGGAGACCCAGTACTTC. Its protein is CASSQLVRNGERETQYF. The chain has TRBV4-1 and TRBJ2-5; a possible D gene is TRBD2 (5 bases). Per germline, CDR1 MGHRA and CDR2 YSYEKL. The CDR3 has 17 residues. V was cut by 2 bases and J by 5 bases, with 21 bases left in between.